These 18 T cell receptor beta chains came from one sample sequenced in a study of shared clonotypes between healthy human individuals. Sequencing used immunoSEQ multiplex PCR; TCRdb keeps in-frame clones, though not all of them. The table shows around 2.3 million clones, with around 95% occurring only once. Sequenced: naive CD4+ T cells sorted from blood. Subset of the sample: CD45RA+ positively selected. Receptors were obtained from a man between 18 and 29 years old in good health.

The chain combines TRBV6-6 with TRBJ1-3; no definite D call. Per germline, CDR1 MNHNY and CDR2 SVGAGI (reference sequence). Trimming left V 6 bases short and J 0 bases short, with 9 bases between. The CDR3 totals 14 residues. This chain's CDR3 is CASRRLSSGNTIYF. CDR3 sequence (DNA): TGTGCCAGCAGACGGCTCAGCTCTGGAAACACCATATATTTT.

V and J are TRBV29-1 and TRBJ2-3; TRBD1 matches 9 bases. Trimming cost V 5 bases and J 2 bases; bases outside gene matches: 5. The CDR3 consists of 14 residues. Germline V gene lookup returns CDR1 SQVTM and CDR2 ANQGSEA. The DNA of the CDR3 is TGCAGCGTTTTGGACAGGGGACTCACAGATACGCAGTATTTT. Protein product: CSVLDRGLTDTQYF.

The chain has TRBV6-6 and TRBJ1-3; D is unclear. The CDR3 is 15 residues long. Per germline, CDR1 MNHNY and CDR2 SVGAGI (reference sequence). Trimming pared 0 bases from V and 4 bases from J, leaving 10 bases between. For the CDR3, the DNA is TGTGCCAGCAGTTACTCGTCGACAAGCGGAAACACCATATATTTT. Translated: CASSYSSTSGNTIYF.

V usage is TRBV2 and J usage is TRBJ1-2; D may be TRBD1 (5 bases). The CDR3 length is 15 residues. The V gene's germline CDR1 is SNHLY and CDR2 FYNNEI. Between the trimmed V and J ends, which lost 5 bases and 4 bases, there was a span of 17 bases. This chain's CDR3 is CASSPLTQGPYGYTF. The CDR3 region has the DNA TGTGCCAGCAGTCCTCTTACGCAGGGACCCTATGGCTACACCTTC.

The chain combines TRBV6-4 with TRBJ1-1; D might be TRBD1 (6 bases). This CDR3 contains 14 residues. The V gene's germline CDR1 is MRHNA and CDR2 SNTAGT. The V end was cut by 7 bases, the J end by 2 bases, with 14 bases between. Here the CDR3 reads CASNPWTVNTEAFF. The CDR3 nucleotides are TGTGCCAGCAATCCCTGGACAGTTAACACTGAAGCTTTCTTT.

The rearrangement uses TRBV7-8 and TRBJ1-2; D call uncertain. The CDR3 covers 13 residues. Trimming removed 5 bases at V and 2 bases at J, with 9 bases between. CDR1 is SGHVS and CDR2 is FQNEAQ in the germline V gene. The CDR3 nucleotides read TGTGCCAGCAGCCCCGAATTAAACTATGGCTACACCTTC. Amino acid sequence: CASSPELNYGYTF.

The J gene is TRBJ1-2, the V gene TRBV28; D unresolved. The CDR3 length is 13 residues. Trimming removed 6 bases at V and 2 bases at J, with 10 bases between. The germline CDR1 and CDR2 sequences are MDHEN and SYDVKM. The CDR3 nucleotides read TGTGCCAGCAGCTCCTCGGGGAACTATGGCTACACCTTC. Amino acids: CASSSSGNYGYTF.

The rearrangement links TRBV7-2 to TRBJ2-7; no clear D gene. Germline CDR1 and CDR2: SGHTA and FQGNSA. This CDR3 contains 15 residues. V was cut by 3 bases and J by 1 base, with 13 bases left in between. The chain's CDR3 is CASSFSSVGSYEQYF. The CDR3 DNA sequence: TGTGCCAGCAGCTTTAGCTCGGTAGGGTCCTACGAGCAGTACTTC.

The chain is built from TRBV7-2 and TRBJ2-7, with 14 bases identical to TRBD2. J was trimmed by 6 bases and V by 4 bases; bases with no gene match: 5. This CDR3 is built from 15 residues. Germline CDR1 SGHTA, CDR2 FQGNSA. The CDR3 DNA is TGTGCCAGCAGCTCAGAGGGACTAGCGGGAGTCGAGCAGTACTTC. Translation gives CASSSEGLAGVEQYF.

V gene TRBV6-5 combines with J gene TRBJ2-5; TRBD2 aligns across 13 bases. Germline CDR1 MNHEY, CDR2 SVGAGI. V lost 6 bases, J lost 7 bases, and 8 bases stayed unmatched. The CDR3 length is 15 residues. CDR3 amino acids: CASRGTSGAIGTQYF. The DNA for the CDR3 is TGTGCCAGCAGGGGGACTAGCGGGGCGATCGGGACCCAGTACTTC.

The chain couples TRBV7-9 to TRBJ1-4, with 9 bases fitting TRBD1. Trimming cost V 5 bases and J 8 bases; bases outside gene matches: 9. The germline gives CDR1 SEHNR, CDR2 FQNEAQ (reference sequence). There are 15 residues in the CDR3. The CDR3 protein is CASSAEQGAGEKLFF. In nucleotides, the CDR3 is TGTGCCAGCAGCGCGGAACAGGGGGCAGGGGAAAAACTGTTTTTT.

The chain is built from TRBV30 and TRBJ2-1, with 7 bases aligning to TRBD1. After removal of 4 bases from V and 2 bases from J, the junction contained 5 bases not matched to a gene. Germline values: CDR1 GTSNPN, CDR2 SVGIG (reference sequence). CDR3 length: 14 residues. The CDR3 is CAWTGQITYNEQFF. The CDR3 DNA is TGTGCCTGGACGGGACAGATTACCTACAATGAGCAGTTCTTC.

The rearrangement links TRBV6-6 to TRBJ2-1, with D perhaps matching TRBD1 or TRBD2 (5 bases each). V dropped 2 bases and J dropped 11 bases, with 10 bases sitting between them. Germline V gene lookup returns CDR1 MNHNY and CDR2 SVGAGI (reference sequence). The CDR3 totals 12 residues. CDR3: CASSYGPGQQFF. Here the CDR3 DNA reads TGTGCCAGCAGTTACGGTCCGGGACAGCAGTTCTTC.

This clone was detected only once. Other DNA sequences in the same sample also yield this CDR3. This chain links TRBV6-1 with TRBJ2-7; D possibly matches TRBD1 or TRBD2 (5 bases each). Trimming pared 2 bases from V and 1 base from J, leaving 9 bases between. The CDR3 runs to 14 residues. Germline CDR1 is MNHNS and CDR2 is SASEGT. The CDR3 sequence: CASSEFGGSYEQYF. The CDR3 DNA follows: TGTGCCAGCAGTGAATTTGGGGGTTCCTACGAGCAGTACTTC.

V is TRBV2 and J is TRBJ1-1, with 8 bases matching TRBD1. The V and J ends lost 0 bases and 6 bases, in that order; junction bases with no gene match: 15. Germline lookup yields CDR1 SNHLY and CDR2 FYNNEI. This CDR3 is built from 18 residues. The CDR3 region has the DNA TGTGCCAGCAGTGAAGCGCTTTCCTTCCGGGACAGGAATGCTGAAGCTTTCTTT. Amino acid sequence: CASSEALSFRDRNAEAFF.

The chain recombines TRBV6-1 with TRBJ1-2; 7 positions agree with TRBD1. Trimming cost V 2 bases and J 4 bases; bases outside gene matches: 7. The CDR3 consists of 15 residues. Germline CDR1 reads MNHNS; CDR2 reads SASEGT. Here the CDR3 reads CASSESGTAPYGYTF. Here the CDR3 DNA reads TGTGCCAGCAGTGAATCCGGGACAGCCCCCTATGGCTACACCTTC.

The chain recombines TRBV12-1 with TRBJ2-7; TRBD2 is taken as the D call from the table, unchecked against the DNA. TRBV12-1 counts as a pseudogene. The CDR3 runs 14 residues. The CDR3 sequence is CASSPRTRYYEQYF. In DNA, the CDR3 is TGTGCCAGCAGCCCGCGGACTAGGTACTACGAGCAGTACTTC.

The chain employs TRBV5-1 and TRBJ2-2; D remains ambiguous. This CDR3 region has 14 residues. With 1 base removed from V and 7 bases from J, the gap between germline ends came to 11 bases. Germline V gene sequence: CDR1 SGHRS, CDR2 YFSETQ. CDR3 DNA: TGCGCCAGCAGCTTGCCCAGGAAAGACGGGGAGCTGTTTTTT. Residues: CASSLPRKDGELFF.